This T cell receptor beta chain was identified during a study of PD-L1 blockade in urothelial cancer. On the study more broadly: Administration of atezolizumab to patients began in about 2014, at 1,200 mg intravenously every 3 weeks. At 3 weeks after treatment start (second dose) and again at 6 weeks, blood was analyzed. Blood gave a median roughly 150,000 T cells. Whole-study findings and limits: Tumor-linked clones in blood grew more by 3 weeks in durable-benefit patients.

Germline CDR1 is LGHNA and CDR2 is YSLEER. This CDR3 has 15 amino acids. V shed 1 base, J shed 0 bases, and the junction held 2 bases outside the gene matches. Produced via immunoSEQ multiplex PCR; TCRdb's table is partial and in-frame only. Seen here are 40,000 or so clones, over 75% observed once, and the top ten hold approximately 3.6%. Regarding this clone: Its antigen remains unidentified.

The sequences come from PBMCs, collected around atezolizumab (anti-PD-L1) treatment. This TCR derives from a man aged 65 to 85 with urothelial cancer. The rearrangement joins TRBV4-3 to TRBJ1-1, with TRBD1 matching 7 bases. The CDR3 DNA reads TGCGCCAGCAGCCAAGCAGGGGGGATGAACACTGAAGCTTTCTTT. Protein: CASSQAGGMNTEAFF.